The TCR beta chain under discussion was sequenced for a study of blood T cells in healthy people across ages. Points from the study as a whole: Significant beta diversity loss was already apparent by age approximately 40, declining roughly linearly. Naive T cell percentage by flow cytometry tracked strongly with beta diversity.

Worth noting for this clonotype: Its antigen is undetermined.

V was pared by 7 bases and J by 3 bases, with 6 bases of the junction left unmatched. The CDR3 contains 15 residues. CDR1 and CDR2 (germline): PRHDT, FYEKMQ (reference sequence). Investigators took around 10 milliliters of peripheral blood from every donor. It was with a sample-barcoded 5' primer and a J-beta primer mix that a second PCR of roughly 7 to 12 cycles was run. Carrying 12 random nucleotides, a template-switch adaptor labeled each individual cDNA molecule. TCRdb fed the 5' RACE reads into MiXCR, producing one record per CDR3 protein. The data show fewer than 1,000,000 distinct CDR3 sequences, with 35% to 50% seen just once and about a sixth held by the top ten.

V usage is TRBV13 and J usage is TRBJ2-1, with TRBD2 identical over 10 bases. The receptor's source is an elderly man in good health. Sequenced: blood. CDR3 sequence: CASTQREGRYNEQFF. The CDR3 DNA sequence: TGTGCCAGCACACAGCGGGAGGGCCGCTACAATGAGCAGTTCTTC.